These T cell receptor beta chains were read from a single sample in a study of T cells in Graves' hyperthyroidism and ophthalmopathy. Using its own MiXCR run on the multiplex PCR reads, TCRdb lists one record per CDR3 protein. The table includes a few hundred thousand distinct CDR3 sequences, 40% to 50% detected once. Sequences were obtained from peripheral blood or thyroid tissue (not recorded which). The receptor source for this set is an adult woman with Graves' disease, either hyperthyroidism or ophthalmopathy (not recorded which). Both conserved end residues are part of each CDR3. The order of the fields is D gene, J gene, V gene, CDR3 protein. D genes are given only for firm matches.

D gene: TRBD1
J gene: TRBJ1-6
V gene: TRBV10-3
CDR3 protein: CAISGEGTAVNLHF

D gene: TRBD1
J gene: TRBJ1-4
V gene: TRBV29-1
CDR3 protein: CSARDRATNEKLFF

D gene: .
J gene: TRBJ1-2
V gene: TRBV12-3/TRBV12-4
CDR3 protein: CASSPPNYGYTF

D gene: .
J gene: TRBJ2-5
V gene: TRBV7-3
CDR3 protein: CASGPGPKETQYF

D gene: TRBD1
J gene: TRBJ1-6
V gene: TRBV7-2
CDR3 protein: CASSPGGGRVNSPLHF

D gene: TRBD2
J gene: TRBJ2-7
V gene: TRBV12-3/TRBV12-4
CDR3 protein: CASSLSTSGHYEQYF

D gene: .
J gene: TRBJ1-2
V gene: TRBV10-3
CDR3 protein: CASSRSHRSYGYTF

D gene: .
J gene: TRBJ1-4
V gene: TRBV29-1
CDR3 protein: CSVGWGNEKLFF

D gene: .
J gene: TRBJ1-1
V gene: TRBV6-5
CDR3 protein: CASSWTANGNTEAFF

D gene: .
J gene: TRBJ2-7
V gene: TRBV15
CDR3 protein: CAAFGEQYF

D gene: .
J gene: TRBJ1-5
V gene: TRBV12-3/TRBV12-4
CDR3 protein: CASRGPAPQPQHF

D gene: .
J gene: TRBJ1-3
V gene: TRBV15
CDR3 protein: CATSSPGAATGNTIYF

D gene: TRBD1
J gene: TRBJ2-7
V gene: TRBV29-1
CDR3 protein: CSVSGGTVYGQYF

D gene: TRBD2
J gene: TRBJ2-7
V gene: TRBV7-8
CDR3 protein: CASSYPTSGGSSYEQYF

D gene: .
J gene: TRBJ1-6
V gene: TRBV4-3
CDR3 protein: CASSQDAGSPLHF

D gene: .
J gene: TRBJ2-3
V gene: TRBV7-2
CDR3 protein: CASSRRVADTQYF

D gene: TRBD1
J gene: TRBJ2-5
V gene: TRBV13
CDR3 protein: CASSRAGGHQPQYF

D gene: .
J gene: TRBJ2-2
V gene: TRBV12-3/TRBV12-4
CDR3 protein: CASSRRSPNTGELFF

D gene: .
J gene: TRBJ1-2
V gene: TRBV10-3
CDR3 protein: CAISESSAGTNGYTF

D gene: .
J gene: TRBJ1-6
V gene: TRBV12-3/TRBV12-4
CDR3 protein: CASRSNRNSPLHF

D gene: .
J gene: TRBJ1-6
V gene: TRBV7-2
CDR3 protein: CASSFSSGGRGSPLHF

D gene: TRBD1
J gene: TRBJ2-6
V gene: TRBV20-1
CDR3 protein: CSASGTGVLTF

D gene: TRBD1
J gene: TRBJ1-5
V gene: TRBV12-3/TRBV12-4
CDR3 protein: CASTGQGISQPQHF

D gene: TRBD1
J gene: TRBJ1-3
V gene: TRBV20-1
CDR3 protein: CSAMTGAGNTIYF

D gene: TRBD2
J gene: TRBJ2-7
V gene: TRBV19
CDR3 protein: CASSRAGLANYEQYF

D gene: .
J gene: TRBJ1-3
V gene: TRBV29-1
CDR3 protein: CSVVDGNTIYF

D gene: .
J gene: TRBJ1-1
V gene: TRBV11-2
CDR3 protein: CASSFLWSTWNTEAFF

D gene: TRBD1
J gene: TRBJ2-2
V gene: TRBV2
CDR3 protein: CASSEPWDSANTGELFF

D gene: .
J gene: TRBJ1-1
V gene: TRBV4-2
CDR3 protein: CASSQDNTGGREAFF

D gene: .
J gene: TRBJ2-7
V gene: TRBV6-5
CDR3 protein: CASSSSLAYEQYF

D gene: .
J gene: TRBJ1-2
V gene: TRBV15
CDR3 protein: CATSRPGRPGGGYTF

D gene: .
J gene: TRBJ1-6
V gene: TRBV11-2
CDR3 protein: CASSFGSPLHF

D gene: .
J gene: TRBJ2-7
V gene: TRBV15
CDR3 protein: CATSRDRALQQYF

D gene: .
J gene: TRBJ1-6
V gene: TRBV15
CDR3 protein: CATSRSGESSPLHF

D gene: TRBD2
J gene: TRBJ2-5
V gene: TRBV19
CDR3 protein: CASSKSRGGLETQYF

D gene: .
J gene: TRBJ1-1
V gene: TRBV6-6
CDR3 protein: CASSEGWARQNTEAFF

D gene: .
J gene: TRBJ2-5
V gene: TRBV2
CDR3 protein: CASSQDWGPETQYF

D gene: TRBD2
J gene: TRBJ2-2
V gene: TRBV6-5
CDR3 protein: CASSYTGLTNTGELFF

D gene: .
J gene: TRBJ2-7
V gene: TRBV10-3
CDR3 protein: CAAGPGYEQYF

D gene: .
J gene: TRBJ1-2
V gene: TRBV10-3
CDR3 protein: CAIRGGHRNGYTF

D gene: .
J gene: TRBJ1-1
V gene: TRBV10-3
CDR3 protein: CAVTGPTNTEAFF

D gene: .
J gene: .
V gene: TRBV10-3
CDR3 protein: CATTNTRETQYF

D gene: .
J gene: TRBJ2-7
V gene: TRBV5-1
CDR3 protein: CASSLDRNNYEQYF

D gene: .
J gene: TRBJ2-6
V gene: TRBV7-3
CDR3 protein: CASSQVAMSSGANVLTF

D gene: TRBD1
J gene: TRBJ1-1
V gene: TRBV4-3
CDR3 protein: CASSQGFGQGIFRGTEAFF

D gene: TRBD1
J gene: TRBJ2-7
V gene: TRBV19
CDR3 protein: CASSIVGDSNYEQYF

D gene: TRBD1
J gene: TRBJ1-2
V gene: TRBV4-1
CDR3 protein: CASSHLGQGQGGYTF